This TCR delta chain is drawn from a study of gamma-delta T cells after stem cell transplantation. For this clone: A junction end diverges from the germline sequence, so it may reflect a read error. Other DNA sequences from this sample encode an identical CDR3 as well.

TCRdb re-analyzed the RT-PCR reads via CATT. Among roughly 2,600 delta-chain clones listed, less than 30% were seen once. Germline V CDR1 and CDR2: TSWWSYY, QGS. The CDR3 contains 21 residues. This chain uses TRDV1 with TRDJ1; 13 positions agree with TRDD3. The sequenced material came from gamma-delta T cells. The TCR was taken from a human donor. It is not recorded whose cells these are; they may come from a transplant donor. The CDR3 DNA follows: TGCGCTCTGGCCTTCCTTCAGACTGGGGGATACGACCCCCTTTACACCGATAAACTCATCTTT. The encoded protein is CALAFLQTGGYDPLYTDKLIF.